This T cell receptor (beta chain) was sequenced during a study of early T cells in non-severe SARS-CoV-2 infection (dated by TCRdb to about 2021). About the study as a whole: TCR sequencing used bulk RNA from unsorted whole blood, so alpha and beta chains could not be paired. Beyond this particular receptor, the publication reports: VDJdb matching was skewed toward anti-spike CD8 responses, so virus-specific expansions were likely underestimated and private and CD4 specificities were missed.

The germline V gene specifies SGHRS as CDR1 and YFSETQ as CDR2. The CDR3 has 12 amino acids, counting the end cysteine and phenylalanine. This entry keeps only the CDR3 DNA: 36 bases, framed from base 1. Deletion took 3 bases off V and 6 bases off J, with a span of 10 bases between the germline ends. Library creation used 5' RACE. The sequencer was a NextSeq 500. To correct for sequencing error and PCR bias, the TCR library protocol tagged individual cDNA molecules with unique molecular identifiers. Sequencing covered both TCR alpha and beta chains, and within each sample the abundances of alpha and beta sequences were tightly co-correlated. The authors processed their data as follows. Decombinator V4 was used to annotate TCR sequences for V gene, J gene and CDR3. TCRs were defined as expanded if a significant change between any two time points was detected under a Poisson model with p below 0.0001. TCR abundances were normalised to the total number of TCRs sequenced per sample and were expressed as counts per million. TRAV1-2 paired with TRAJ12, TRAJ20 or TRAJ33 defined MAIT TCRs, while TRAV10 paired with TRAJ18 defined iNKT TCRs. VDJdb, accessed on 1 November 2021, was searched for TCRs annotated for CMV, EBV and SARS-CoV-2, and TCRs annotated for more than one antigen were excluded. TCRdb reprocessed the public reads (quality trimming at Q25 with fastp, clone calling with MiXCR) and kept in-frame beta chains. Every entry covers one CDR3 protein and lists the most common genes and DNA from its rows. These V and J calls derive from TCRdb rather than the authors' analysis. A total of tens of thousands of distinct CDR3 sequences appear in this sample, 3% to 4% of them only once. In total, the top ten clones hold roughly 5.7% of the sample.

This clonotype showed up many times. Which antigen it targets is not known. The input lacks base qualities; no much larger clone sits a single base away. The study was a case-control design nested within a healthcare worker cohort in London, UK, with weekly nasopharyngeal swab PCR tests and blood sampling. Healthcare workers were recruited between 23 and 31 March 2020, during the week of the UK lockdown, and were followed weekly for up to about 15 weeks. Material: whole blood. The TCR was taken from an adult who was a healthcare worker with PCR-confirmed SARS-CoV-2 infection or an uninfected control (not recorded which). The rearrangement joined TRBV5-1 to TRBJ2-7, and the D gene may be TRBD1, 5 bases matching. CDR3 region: CASSWEDSEQYF. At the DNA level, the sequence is TGCGCCAGCAGCTGGGAAGACAGCGAGCAGTACTTC.